This T cell receptor (beta chain) comes out of a study of OX40 agonist ivuxolimab in advanced cancers. Whole-study context: A mean age of roughly 60 years, range about 20 to 85, was recorded, and roughly 80% were male. Partial responses were recorded for three patients, including one with hepatocellular carcinoma and two with cutaneous melanoma. Findings and caveats of the study: Among the nonresponders, some also had low normalized T-cell clonal expansion.

On this clone: Its cognate antigen is unknown.

In germline, CDR1 is MNHEY, CDR2 SVGAGI. This CDR3 comprises 15 residues. Trimming removed 0 bases from V and 4 bases from J; junction bases left unmatched: 5. The data were produced by immunoSEQ multiplex PCR, yet TCRdb's version contains in-frame clones alone and is incomplete. The profile covers 59,000 or so clones, with around 86% appearing a single time and approximately 0.41% taken by the ten largest. The rearrangement joins TRBV6-5 to TRBJ2-7; 8 nucleotides match TRBD1. This clonotype was sampled from an adult with an advanced solid tumor such as melanoma, head and neck, liver or kidney cancer. The sample consisted of CD4+ or CD8+ T cells sorted from blood, taken in a trial of the OX40 agonist ivuxolimab. CDR3 DNA sequence: TGTGCCAGCAGTTACTCTAAAACAGGGGGGTACGAGCAGTACTTC. Translation gives CASSYSKTGGYEQYF.